Included here is one T cell receptor beta chain sequence, with context. Its specificity is not known. The data were obtained in a study of graft-versus-host responses after intestinal transplantation. Study-wide background: Recipients across the board were started on anti-thymocyte globulin induction, then kept on tacrolimus and steroids for two to three years.

Study outcomes and limitations: Ileal or blood samples showed some GvH clones first, and such clones were also found in recipient marrow.

Clones were sequenced by immunoSEQ multiplex PCR, and TCRdb holds only the in-frame ones, with some missing. The data hold 75,000 to 100,000 clones, with 85% to 95% observed a single time. The CDR3 is 13 residues long. Germline V gives CDR1 PRHDT, CDR2 FYEKMQ (reference sequence). Trimming removed 4 bases at V and 11 bases at J, with 17 bases between. The sequencing used unstimulated CD8+ T cells sorted from spleen or lymph node cells, collected before intestinal transplant. The receptor's source is a human donor who received an intestinal transplant. This chain connects TRBV13 to TRBJ1-1; D may be TRBD1 (6 bases). CDR3 in DNA: TGTGCCAGCAGCTCTAGGCTGGACAGTGGCGCTTTCTTT. This sequence encodes CASSSRLDSGAFF. Based on the CDR3 plus reference TRBV13 and TRBJ1-1, the full variable domain is AAGVIQSPRHLIKEKRETATLKCYPIPRHDTVYWYQQGPGQDPQFLISFYEKMQSDKGSIPDRFSAQQFSDYHSELNMSSLELGDSALYFCASSSRLDSGAFFGQGTRLTVV.